The sequence of this T cell receptor (beta chain) was determined in a study of blood T cells in healthy people across ages. Study-wide points: Leaving the PBMCs unsorted stopped any conclusive comparison of naive versus antigen-experienced cells. Compared with aged donors, long-lived donors showed fewer expanded clones, suggesting selection.

This clonotype was recorded a few times. Its antigen is currently unknown. The germline V gene has CDR1 MNHEY and CDR2 SMNVEV (reference sequence). The CDR3 extends over 14 amino acids. The V and J ends lost 6 bases and 6 bases, in that order; junction bases with no gene match: 4. The second PCR ran 7 to 11 cycles with a sample-barcoded 5' primer and J-beta primers. Each cDNA molecule was tagged by a template-switch adaptor with 12 random nucleotides. Via MiXCR, TCRdb re-called the 5' RACE reads, giving one row per CDR3 protein. The repertoire consists of 850,000 to 1,100,000 distinct CDR3 sequences, with 35% to 40% occurring once and the leading ten covering around 13%.

The sample comprised blood. This clonotype was sampled from a man between 18 and 35 years old in good health. This chain connects TRBV27 to TRBJ1-5; 11 bases align to TRBD1. In DNA form, the CDR3 reads TGTGCCAGCAGCCGGACAGGGGGCTTTCAGCCCCAGCATTTT. It is translated as CASSRTGGFQPQHF.